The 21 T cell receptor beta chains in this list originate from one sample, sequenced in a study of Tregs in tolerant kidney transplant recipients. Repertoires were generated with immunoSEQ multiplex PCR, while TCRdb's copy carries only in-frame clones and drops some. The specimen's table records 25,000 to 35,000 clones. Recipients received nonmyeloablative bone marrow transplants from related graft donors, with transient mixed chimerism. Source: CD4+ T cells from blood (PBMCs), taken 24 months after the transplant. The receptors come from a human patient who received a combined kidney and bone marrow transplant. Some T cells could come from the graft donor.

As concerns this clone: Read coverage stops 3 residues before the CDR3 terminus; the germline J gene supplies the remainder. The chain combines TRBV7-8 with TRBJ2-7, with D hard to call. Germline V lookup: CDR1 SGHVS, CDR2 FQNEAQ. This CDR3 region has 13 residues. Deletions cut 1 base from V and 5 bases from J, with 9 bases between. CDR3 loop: CASSLGPLDEQYF. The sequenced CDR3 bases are TGTGCCAGCAGCTTAGGGCCCCTAGACGAG. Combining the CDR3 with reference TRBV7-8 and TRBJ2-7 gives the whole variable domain GAGVSQSPRYKVAKRGQDVALRCDPISGHVSLFWYQQALGQGPEFLTYFQNEAQLDKSGLPSDRFFAERPEGSVSTLKIQRTQQEDSAVYLCASSLGPLDEQYFGPGTRLTVT.

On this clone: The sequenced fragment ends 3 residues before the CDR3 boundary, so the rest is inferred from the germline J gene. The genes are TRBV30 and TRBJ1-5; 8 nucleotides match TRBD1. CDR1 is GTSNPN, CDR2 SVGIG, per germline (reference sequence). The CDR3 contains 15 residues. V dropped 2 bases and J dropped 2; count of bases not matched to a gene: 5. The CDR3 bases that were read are TGTGCCTGGAGTACAGGGGGGCTGGGCAATCAGCCC. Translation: CAWSTGGLGNQP. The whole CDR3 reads CAWSTGGLGNQPQHF.

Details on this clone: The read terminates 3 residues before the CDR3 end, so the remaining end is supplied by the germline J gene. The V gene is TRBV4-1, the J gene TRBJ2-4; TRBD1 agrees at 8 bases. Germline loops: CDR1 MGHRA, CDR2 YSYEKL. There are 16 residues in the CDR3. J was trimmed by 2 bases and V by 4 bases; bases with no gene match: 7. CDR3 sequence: CASSPPGGGTKNIQYF. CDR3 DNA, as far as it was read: TGCGCCAGCAGCCCCCCAGGGGGCGGAACCAAAAACATT.

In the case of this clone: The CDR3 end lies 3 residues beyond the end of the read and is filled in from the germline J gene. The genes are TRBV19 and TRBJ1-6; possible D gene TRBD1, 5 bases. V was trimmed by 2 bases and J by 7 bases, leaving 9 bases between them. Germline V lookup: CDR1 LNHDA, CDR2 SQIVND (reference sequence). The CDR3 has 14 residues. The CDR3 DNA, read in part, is TGTGCCAGTAGTATACCCAGGGCGAATTCACCC. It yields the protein CASSIPRANSP. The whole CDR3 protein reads CASSIPRANSPLHF.

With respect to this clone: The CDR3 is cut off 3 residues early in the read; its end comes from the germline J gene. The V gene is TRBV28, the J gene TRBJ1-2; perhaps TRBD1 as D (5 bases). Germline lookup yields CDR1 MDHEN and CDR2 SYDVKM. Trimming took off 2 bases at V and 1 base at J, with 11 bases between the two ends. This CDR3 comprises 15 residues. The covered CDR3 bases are TGTGCCAGCAGTTTAAAGGACATCGTTAACTATGGC. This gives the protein CASSLKDIVNYG. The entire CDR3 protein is CASSLKDIVNYGYTF.

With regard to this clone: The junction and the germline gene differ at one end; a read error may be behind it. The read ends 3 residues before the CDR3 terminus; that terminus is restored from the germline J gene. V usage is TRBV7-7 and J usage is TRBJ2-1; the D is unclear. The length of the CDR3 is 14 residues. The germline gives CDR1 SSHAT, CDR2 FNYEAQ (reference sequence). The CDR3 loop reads CASSLGSTVDEQFF. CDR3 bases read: TGTGCTAGCAGCTTAGGCTCCACAGTGGATGAG.

Partial CDR3 DNA: TGTGCCAGCAGGAGGGTACTAGCGGGAGCTTACAATGAG. It codes for CASRRVLAGAYNE. The full CDR3 sequence reads CASRRVLAGAYNEQFF. The chain carries TRBV7-8 and TRBJ2-1; the match to TRBD2 covers 11 bases. Read data end 3 residues before the CDR3 end; the end is taken from the germline J gene. With V trimmed by 6 bases and J by 4 bases, 8 bases remained unmatched. From germline, CDR1 is SGHVS and CDR2 FQNEAQ. The CDR3 has 16 residues. Using reference TRBV7-8 and TRBJ2-1 for the parts outside the CDR3, the full variable domain is GAGVSQSPRYKVAKRGQDVALRCDPISGHVSLFWYQQALGQGPEFLTYFQNEAQLDKSGLPSDRFFAERPEGSVSTLKIQRTQQEDSAVYLCASRRVLAGAYNEQFFGPGTRLTVL.

The CDR3 DNA, read in part, is TGTGCCTGGAGTGTACAGGGGCCGGATGAA. This gives the protein CAWSVQGPDE. The complete CDR3 sequence is CAWSVQGPDEAFF. The chain combines TRBV30 with TRBJ1-1; TRBD1 matches at 7 bases. The read halts 3 residues ahead of the CDR3 end, with the missing end drawn from the germline J gene. Germline loops: CDR1 GTSNPN, CDR2 SVGIG (reference sequence). V lost 0 bases, J lost 7 bases, and 5 bases stayed unmatched. The length of the CDR3 is 13 residues.

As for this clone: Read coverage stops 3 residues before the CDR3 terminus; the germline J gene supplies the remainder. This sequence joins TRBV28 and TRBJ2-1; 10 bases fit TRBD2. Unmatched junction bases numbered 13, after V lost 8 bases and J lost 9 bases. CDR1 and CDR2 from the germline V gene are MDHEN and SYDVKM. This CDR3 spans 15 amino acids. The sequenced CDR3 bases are TGTGCCAGCGCCCAAAGCGGGAGGGCGCAGAGTGAG. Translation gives CASAQSGRAQSE. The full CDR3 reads CASAQSGRAQSEQFF.

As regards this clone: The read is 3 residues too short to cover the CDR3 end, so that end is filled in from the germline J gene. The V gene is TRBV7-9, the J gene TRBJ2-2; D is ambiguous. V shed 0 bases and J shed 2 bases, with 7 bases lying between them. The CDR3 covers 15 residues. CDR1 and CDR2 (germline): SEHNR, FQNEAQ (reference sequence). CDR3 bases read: TGTGCCAGCAGCTTAGCAGGCCCAAACACCGGGGAG. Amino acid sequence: CASSLAGPNTGE. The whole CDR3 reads CASSLAGPNTGELFF.

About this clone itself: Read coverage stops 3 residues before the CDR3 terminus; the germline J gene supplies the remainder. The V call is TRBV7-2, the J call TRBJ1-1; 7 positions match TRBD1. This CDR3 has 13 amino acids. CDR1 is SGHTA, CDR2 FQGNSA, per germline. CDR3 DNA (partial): TGTGCCAGCAGCTTAGAAGGCCAGGGGGTG. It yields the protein CASSLEGQGV. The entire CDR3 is CASSLEGQGVAFF.

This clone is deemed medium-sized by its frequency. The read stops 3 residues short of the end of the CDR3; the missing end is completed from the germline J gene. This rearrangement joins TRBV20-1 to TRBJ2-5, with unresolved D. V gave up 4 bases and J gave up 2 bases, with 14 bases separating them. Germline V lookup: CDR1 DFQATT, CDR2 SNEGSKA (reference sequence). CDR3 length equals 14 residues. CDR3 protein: CSAKPSVAQETQYF. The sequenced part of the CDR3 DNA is TGCAGTGCTAAGCCATCGGTAGCTCAAGAGACC.

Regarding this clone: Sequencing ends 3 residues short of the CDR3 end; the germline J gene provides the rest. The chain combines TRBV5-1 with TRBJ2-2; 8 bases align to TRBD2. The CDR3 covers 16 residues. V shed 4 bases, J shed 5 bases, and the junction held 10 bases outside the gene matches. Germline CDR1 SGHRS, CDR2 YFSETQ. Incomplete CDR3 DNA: TGCGCCAGCAGCCCCAAGCGGGAGCCCCCAACCGGGGAG. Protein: CASSPKREPPTGE. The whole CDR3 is CASSPKREPPTGELFF.

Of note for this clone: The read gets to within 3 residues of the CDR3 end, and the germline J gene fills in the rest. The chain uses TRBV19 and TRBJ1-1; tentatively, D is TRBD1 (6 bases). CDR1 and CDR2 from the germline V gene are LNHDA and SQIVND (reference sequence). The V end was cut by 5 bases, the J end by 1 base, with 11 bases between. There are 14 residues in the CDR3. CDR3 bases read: TGTGCCAGTAGTCCGGGACATAAGAACACTGAA. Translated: CASSPGHKNTE. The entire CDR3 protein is CASSPGHKNTEAFF.

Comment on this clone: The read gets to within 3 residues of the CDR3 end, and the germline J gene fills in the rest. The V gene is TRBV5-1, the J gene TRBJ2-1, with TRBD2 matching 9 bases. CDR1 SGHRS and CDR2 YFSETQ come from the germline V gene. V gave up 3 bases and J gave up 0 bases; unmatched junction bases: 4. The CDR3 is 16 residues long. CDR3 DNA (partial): TGCGCCAGCAGCTCCAATAGCGGGAGCTCCTACAATGAG. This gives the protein CASSSNSGSSYNE. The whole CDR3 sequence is CASSSNSGSSYNEQFF.

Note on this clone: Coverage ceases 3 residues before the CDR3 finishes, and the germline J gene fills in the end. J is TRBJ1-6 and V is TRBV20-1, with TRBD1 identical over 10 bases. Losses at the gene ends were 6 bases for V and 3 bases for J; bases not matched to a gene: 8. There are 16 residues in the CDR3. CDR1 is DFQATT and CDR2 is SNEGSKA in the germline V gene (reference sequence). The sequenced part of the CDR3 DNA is TGCAGTGCGGTCCCGGGACAGGGGAACTATAATTCACCC. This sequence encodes CSAVPGQGNYNSP. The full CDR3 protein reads CSAVPGQGNYNSPLHF.

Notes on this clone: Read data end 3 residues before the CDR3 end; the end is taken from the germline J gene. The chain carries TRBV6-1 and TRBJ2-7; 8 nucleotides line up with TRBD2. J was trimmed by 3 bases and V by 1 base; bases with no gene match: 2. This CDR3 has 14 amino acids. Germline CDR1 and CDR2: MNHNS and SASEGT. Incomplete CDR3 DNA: TGTGCCAGCAGTGAAGGTAGCGGGATCTACGAG. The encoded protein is CASSEGSGIYE. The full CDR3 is CASSEGSGIYEQYF.

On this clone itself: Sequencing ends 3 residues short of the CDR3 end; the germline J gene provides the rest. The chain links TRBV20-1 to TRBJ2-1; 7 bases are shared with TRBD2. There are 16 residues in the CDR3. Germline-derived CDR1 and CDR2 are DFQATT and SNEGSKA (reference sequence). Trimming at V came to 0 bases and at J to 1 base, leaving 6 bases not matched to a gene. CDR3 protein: CSARDSRTSSYNEQFF. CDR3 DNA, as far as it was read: TGCAGTGCTAGAGATTCGCGGACTAGTTCCTACAATGAG.

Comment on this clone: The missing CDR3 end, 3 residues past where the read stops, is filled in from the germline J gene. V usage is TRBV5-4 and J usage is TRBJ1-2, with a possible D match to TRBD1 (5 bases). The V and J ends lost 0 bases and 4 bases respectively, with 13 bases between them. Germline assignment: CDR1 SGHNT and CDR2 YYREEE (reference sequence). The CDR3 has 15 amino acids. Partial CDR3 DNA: TGTGCCAGCAGCTTGGGGGGGGTAGGAATCTATGGC. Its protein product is CASSLGGVGIYG. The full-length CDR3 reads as CASSLGGVGIYGYTF.

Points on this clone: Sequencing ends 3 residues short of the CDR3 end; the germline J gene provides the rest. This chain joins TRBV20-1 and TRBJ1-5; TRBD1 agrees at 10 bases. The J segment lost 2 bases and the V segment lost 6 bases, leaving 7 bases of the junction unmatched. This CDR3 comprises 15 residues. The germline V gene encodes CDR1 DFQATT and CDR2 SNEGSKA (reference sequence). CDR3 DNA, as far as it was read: TGCAGTGCCAAAGACAGGGGGCGAGGCAATCAGCCC. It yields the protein CSAKDRGRGNQP. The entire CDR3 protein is CSAKDRGRGNQPQHF.

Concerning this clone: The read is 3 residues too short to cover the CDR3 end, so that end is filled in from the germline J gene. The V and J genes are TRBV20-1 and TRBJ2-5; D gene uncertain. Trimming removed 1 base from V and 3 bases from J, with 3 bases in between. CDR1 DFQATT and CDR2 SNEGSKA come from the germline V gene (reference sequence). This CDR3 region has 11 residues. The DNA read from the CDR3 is TGCAGTGCTAGAGCTGAAGAGACC. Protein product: CSARAEET. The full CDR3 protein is CSARAEETQYF.